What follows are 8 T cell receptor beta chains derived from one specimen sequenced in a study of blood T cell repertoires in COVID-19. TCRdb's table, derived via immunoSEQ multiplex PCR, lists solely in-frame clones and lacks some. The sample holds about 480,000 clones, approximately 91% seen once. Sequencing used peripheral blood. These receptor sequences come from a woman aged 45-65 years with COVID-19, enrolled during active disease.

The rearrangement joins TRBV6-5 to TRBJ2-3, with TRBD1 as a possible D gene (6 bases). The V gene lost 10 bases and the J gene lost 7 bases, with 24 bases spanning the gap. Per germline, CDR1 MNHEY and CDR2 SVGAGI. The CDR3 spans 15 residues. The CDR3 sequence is CATQPGTDSGYTQYF. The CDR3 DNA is TGTGCCACCCAGCCCGGGACGGACAGCGGATATACGCAGTATTTT.

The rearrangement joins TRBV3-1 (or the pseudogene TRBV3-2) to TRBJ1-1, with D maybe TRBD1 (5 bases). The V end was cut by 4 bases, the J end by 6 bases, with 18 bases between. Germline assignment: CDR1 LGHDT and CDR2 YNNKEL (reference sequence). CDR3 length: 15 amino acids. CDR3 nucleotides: TGTGCCAGCAGCCTCTATGCCCCGGGGGTCGCTGAAGCTTTCTTT. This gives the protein CASSLYAPGVAEAFF.

CDR3 DNA: TGCGCCAGCACCATCGCAGGGGGCGCAAACTATGGCTACACCTTC. This gives the protein CASTIAGGANYGYTF. The rearrangement links TRBV5-1 to TRBJ1-2, with 8 bases identical to TRBD1. J gave up 2 bases and V 6 bases, and 9 bases lay outside the gene matches. The CDR3 is 15 residues long. Germline V gene sequence: CDR1 SGHRS, CDR2 YFSETQ.

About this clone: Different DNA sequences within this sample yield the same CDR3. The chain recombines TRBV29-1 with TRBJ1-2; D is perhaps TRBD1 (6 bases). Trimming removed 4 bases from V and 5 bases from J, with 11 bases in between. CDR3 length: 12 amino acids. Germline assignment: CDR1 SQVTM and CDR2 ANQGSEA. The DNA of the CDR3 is TGCAGCGTTGGACAGGCCGCTTATGGCTACACCTTC. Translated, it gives CSVGQAAYGYTF.

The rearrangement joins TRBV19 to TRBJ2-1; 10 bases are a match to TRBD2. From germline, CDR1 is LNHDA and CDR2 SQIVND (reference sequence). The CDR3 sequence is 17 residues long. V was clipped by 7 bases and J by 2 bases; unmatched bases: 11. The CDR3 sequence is CASKRSSGGRTYNEQFF. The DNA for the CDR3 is TGTGCCAGTAAGCGATCTAGCGGGGGAAGGACCTACAATGAGCAGTTCTTC. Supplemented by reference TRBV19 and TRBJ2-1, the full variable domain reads DGGITQSPKYLFRKEGQNVTLSCEQNLNHDAMYWYRQDPGQGLRLIYYSQIVNDFQKGDIAEGYSVSREKKESFPLTVTSAQKNPTAFYLCASKRSSGGRTYNEQFFGPGTRLTVL.

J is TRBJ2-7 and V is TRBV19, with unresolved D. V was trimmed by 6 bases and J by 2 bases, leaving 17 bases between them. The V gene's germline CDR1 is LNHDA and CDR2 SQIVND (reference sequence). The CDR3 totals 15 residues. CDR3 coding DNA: TGTGCCAGTAGGGATGCTAGGAGTTCGCCCTACGAGCAGTACTTC. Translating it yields CASRDARSSPYEQYF.

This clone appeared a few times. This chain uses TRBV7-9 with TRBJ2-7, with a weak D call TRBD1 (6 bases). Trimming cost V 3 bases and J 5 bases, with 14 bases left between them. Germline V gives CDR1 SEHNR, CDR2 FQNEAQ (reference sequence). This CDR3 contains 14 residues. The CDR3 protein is CASSFLQGSHEQYF. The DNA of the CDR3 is TGTGCCAGCAGCTTCCTACAGGGATCCCACGAGCAGTACTTC.

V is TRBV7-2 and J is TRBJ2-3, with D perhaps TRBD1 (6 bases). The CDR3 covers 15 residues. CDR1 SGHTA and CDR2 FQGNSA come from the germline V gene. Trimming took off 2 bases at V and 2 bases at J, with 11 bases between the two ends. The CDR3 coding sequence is TGTGCCAGCAGCTTACAGACAGGAGACACAGATACGCAGTATTTT. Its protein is CASSLQTGDTDTQYF.